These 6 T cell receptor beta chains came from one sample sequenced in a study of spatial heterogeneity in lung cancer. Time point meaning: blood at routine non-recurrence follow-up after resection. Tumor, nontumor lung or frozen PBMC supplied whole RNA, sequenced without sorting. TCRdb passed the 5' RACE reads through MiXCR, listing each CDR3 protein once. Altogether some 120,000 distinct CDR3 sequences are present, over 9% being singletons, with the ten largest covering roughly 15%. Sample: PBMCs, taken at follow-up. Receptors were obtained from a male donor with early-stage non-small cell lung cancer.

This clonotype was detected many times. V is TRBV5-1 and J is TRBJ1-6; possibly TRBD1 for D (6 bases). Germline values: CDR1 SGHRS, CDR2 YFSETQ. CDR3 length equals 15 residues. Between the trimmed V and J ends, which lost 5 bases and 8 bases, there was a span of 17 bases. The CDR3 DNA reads TGCGCCAGCAGTCAGGGGACCCTTAACGATTCACCCCTCCACTTT. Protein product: CASSQGTLNDSPLHF.

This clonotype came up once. The CDR3 sequence is CASSLVVAARNSPLHF. The CDR3, as DNA: TGTGCCAGCAGCTTAGTGGTGGCAGCCAGAAATTCACCCCTCCACTTT. J is TRBJ1-6 and V is TRBV7-6; no clear D. This CDR3 is 16 amino acids long. Germline V gene sequence: CDR1 SGHVS, CDR2 FNYEAQ. V lost 1 base, J lost 7 bases, and 14 bases lay in between.

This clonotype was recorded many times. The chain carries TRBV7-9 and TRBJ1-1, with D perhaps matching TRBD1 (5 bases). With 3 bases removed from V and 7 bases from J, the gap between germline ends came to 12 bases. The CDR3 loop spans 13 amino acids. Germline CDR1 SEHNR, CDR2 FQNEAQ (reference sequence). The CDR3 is CASSFLAGGEAFF. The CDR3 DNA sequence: TGTGCCAGCAGCTTTTTAGCGGGGGGTGAAGCTTTCTTT.

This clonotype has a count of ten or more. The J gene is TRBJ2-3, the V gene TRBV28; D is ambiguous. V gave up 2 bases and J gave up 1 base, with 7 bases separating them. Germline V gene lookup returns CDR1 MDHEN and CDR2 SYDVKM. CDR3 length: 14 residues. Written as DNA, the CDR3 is TGTGCCAGCAGTTTAGGTATCGGCACAGATACGCAGTATTTT. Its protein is CASSLGIGTDTQYF.

The CDR3 protein is CASTLMRGGLSDTQYF. CDR3 DNA sequence: TGTGCCAGCACCCTTATGAGGGGGGGACTATCAGATACGCAGTATTTT. This sequence joins TRBV12-3 or TRBV12-4 and TRBJ2-3; possibly TRBD2 for D (7 bases). With 7 bases removed from V and 4 bases from J, the gap between germline ends came to 21 bases. The CDR3 is made up of 16 amino acids.

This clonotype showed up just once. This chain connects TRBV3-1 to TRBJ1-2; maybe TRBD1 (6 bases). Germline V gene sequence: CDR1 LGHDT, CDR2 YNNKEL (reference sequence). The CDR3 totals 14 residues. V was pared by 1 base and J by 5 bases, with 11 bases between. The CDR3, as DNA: TGTGCCAGCAGCCAAGTCGGCAGGGGATATGGCTACACCTTC. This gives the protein CASSQVGRGYGYTF. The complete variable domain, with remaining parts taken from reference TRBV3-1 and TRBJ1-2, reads DTAVSQTPKYLVTQMGNDKSIKCEQNLGHDTMYWYKQDSKKFLKIMFSYNNKELIINETVPNRFSPKSPDKAHLNLHINSLELGDSAVYFCASSQVGRGYGYTFGSGTRLTVV.